This T cell receptor beta chain was sequenced in a study of CD8+CD57+ T cells in acquired aplastic anemia. Study-wide background: Isolated CD4+ and CD8+ cells, once sorted, yielded DNA averaging about 3 ug. Study-wide results and caveats: Patients and controls had CD8+ Simpson's diversity values that were not significantly distinct.

Genomic DNA was employed as the template in profiling TCR beta VDJ and CDR3. TCRdb reanalysed the reads using MiXCR and keeps one entry per CDR3 protein. This sample has under 200,000 distinct CDR3 sequences, with around half found just once. This clonotype was seen many times. The antigen is not known. In patients chosen for sequencing, flow cytometry had shown CD8+CD57+ cell expansion. Each of the patients presented with severe acquired aplastic anemia. Patients had received no therapy at the time of blood sampling. Trimming pared 4 bases from V and 0 bases from J, leaving 1 base between. CDR1 and CDR2 (germline): SGHRS, YFSETQ. This CDR3 contains 11 residues.

The sequenced material came from sorted CD4+, CD8+, or CD8+CD57+ T cells (not recorded which) from PBMCs. This sequence joins TRBV5-1 and TRBJ2-5; D not certain. This clonotype originated in a human donor with aplastic anemia. The CDR3 DNA is TGCGCCAGCAGCCACCAAGAGACCCAGTACTTC. This encodes CASSHQETQYF.